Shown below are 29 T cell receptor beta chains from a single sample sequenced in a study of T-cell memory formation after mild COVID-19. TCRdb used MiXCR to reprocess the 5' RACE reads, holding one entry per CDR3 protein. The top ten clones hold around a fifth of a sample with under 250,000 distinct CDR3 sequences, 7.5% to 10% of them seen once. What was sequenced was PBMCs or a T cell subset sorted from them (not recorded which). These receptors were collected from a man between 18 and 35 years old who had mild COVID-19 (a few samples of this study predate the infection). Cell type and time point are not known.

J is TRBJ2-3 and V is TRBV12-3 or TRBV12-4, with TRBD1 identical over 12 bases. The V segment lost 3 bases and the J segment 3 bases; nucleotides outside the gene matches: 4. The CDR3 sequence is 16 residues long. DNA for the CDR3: TGTGCCAGCAGTTTTGGGACAGGGGGCTTAACAGATACGCAGTATTTT. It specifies CASSFGTGGLTDTQYF.

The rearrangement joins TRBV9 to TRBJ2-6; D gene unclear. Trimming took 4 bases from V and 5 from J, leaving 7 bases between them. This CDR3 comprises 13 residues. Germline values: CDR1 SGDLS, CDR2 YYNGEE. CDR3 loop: CASSLPRANVLTF. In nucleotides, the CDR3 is TGTGCCAGCAGCCTCCCGCGGGCCAACGTCCTGACTTTC.

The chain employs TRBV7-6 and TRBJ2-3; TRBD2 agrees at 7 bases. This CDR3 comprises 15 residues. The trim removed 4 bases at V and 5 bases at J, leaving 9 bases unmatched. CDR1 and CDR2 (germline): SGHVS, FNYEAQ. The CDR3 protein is CASSSPLGGVDTQYF. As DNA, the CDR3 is TGTGCCAGCAGCTCCCCTTTGGGGGGGGTAGATACGCAGTATTTT.

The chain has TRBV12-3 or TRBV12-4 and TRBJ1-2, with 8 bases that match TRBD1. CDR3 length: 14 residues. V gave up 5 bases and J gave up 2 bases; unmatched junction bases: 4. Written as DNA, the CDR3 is TGTGCCAGCAGTGGGACAGGACGAAACTATGGCTACACCTTC. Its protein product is CASSGTGRNYGYTF.

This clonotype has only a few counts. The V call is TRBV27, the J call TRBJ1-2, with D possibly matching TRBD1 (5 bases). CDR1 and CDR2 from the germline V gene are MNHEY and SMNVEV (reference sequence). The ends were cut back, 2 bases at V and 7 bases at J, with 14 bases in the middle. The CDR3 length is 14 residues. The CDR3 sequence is CASSLNRIVGGYTF. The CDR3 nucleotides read TGTGCCAGCAGTTTAAACAGGATTGTAGGTGGCTACACCTTC.

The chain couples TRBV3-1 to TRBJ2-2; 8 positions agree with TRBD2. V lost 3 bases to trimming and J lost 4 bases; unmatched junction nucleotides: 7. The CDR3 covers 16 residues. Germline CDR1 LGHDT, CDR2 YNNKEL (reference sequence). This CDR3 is CASSHYRAGGTGELFF. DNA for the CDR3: TGTGCCAGCAGCCACTACCGGGCGGGGGGCACCGGGGAGCTGTTTTTT.

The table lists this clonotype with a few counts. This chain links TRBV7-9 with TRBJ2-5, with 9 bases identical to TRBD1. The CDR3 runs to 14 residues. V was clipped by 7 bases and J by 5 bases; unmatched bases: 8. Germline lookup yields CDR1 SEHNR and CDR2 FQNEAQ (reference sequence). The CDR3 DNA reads TGTGCCAGCACTCGGACAGGGGTTTCGGAGACCCAGTACTTC. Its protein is CASTRTGVSETQYF.

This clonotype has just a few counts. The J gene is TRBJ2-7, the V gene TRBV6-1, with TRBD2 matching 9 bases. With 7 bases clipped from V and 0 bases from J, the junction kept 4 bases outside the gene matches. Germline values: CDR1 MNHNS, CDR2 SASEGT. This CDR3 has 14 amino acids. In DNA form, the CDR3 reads TGTGCCAGCATGCTAGCGGGGAGCTCCTACGAGCAGTACGTC. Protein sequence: CASMLAGSSYEQYV.

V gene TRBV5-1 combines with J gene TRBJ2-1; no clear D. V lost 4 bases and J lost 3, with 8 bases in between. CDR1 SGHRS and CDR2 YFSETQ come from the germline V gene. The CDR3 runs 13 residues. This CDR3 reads CASSADIYNEQFF. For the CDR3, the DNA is TGCGCCAGCAGCGCCGACATCTACAATGAGCAGTTCTTC.

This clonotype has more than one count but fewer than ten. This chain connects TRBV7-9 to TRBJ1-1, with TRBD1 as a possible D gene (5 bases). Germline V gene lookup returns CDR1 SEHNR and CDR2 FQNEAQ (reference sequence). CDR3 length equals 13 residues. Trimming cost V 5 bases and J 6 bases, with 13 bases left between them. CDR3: CASSEEQVSEAFF. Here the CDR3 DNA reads TGTGCCAGCAGCGAAGAACAGGTGTCTGAAGCTTTCTTT.

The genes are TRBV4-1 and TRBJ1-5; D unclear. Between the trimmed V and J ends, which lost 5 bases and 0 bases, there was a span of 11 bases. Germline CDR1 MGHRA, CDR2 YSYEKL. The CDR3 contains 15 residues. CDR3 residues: CASSESTHSNQPQHF. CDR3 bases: TGCGCCAGCAGCGAAAGCACACATAGCAATCAGCCCCAGCATTTT.

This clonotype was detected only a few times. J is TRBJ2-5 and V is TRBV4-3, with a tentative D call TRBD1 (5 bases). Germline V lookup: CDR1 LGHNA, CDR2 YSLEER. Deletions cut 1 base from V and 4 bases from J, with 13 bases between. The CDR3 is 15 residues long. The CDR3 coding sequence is TGCGCCAGCAGCCAAGCGCTCACGCAGGGAGAGACCCAGTACTTC. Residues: CASSQALTQGETQYF.

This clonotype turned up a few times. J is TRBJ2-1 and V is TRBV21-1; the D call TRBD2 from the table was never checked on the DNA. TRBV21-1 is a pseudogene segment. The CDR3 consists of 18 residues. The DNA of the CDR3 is TGTGCCAGCAGTACCGGGACTAGCGATATTTTCACCTACAATGAGCAGTTCTTC. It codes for CASSTGTSDIFTYNEQFF.

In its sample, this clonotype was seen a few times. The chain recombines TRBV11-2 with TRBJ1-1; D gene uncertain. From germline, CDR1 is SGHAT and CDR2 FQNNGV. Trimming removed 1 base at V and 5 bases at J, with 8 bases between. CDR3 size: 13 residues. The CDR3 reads CASSLVRQTEAFF. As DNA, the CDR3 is TGTGCCAGCAGCTTAGTCAGGCAGACTGAAGCTTTCTTT.

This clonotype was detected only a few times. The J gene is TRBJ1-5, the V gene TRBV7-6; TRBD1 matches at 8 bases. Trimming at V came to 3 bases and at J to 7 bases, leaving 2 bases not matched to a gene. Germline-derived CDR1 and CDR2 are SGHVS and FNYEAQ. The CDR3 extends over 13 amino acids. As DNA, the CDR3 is TGTGCCAGCAGCTTGAACAGGGGGCAGCCCCAGCATTTT. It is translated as CASSLNRGQPQHF.

CDR3 residues: CASSWTDNTDTQYF. In DNA, the CDR3 is TGCGCCAGCAGCTGGACAGACAACACAGATACGCAGTATTTT. The chain has TRBV5-1 and TRBJ2-3, with D perhaps TRBD1 (6 bases). This CDR3 has 14 amino acids. V dropped 3 bases and J dropped 2 bases, with 10 bases sitting between them. Germline V CDR1 and CDR2: SGHRS, YFSETQ.

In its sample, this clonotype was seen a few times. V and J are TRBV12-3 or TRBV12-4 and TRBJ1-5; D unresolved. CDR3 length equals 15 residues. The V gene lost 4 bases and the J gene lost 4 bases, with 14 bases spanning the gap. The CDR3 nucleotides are TGTGCCAGCAGTTCGGCAGGAGAAACAAATCAGCCCCAGCATTTT. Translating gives CASSSAGETNQPQHF.

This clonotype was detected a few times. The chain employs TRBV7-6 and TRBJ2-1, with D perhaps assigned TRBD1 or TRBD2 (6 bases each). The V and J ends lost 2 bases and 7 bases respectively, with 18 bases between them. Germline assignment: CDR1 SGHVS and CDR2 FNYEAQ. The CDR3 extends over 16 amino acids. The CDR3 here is CASSLSPGARENEQFF. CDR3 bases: TGTGCCAGCAGCTTATCTCCGGGGGCCCGCGAAAATGAGCAGTTCTTC. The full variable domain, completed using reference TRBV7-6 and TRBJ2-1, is GAGVSQSPRYKVTKRGQDVALRCDPISGHVSLYWYRQALGQGPEFLTYFNYEAQQDKSGLPNDRFSAERPEGSISTLTIQRTEQRDSAMYRCASSLSPGARENEQFFGPGTRLTVL.

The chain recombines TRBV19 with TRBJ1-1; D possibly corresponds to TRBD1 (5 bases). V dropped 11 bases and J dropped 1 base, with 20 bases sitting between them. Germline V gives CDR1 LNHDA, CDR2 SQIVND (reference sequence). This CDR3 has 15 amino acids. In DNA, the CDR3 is TGTGCCGTAAAAAGTTCAGGGATTAGGAACACTGAAGCTTTCTTT. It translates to CAVKSSGIRNTEAFF. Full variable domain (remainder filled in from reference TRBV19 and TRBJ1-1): DGGITQSPKYLFRKEGQNVTLSCEQNLNHDAMYWYRQDPGQGLRLIYYSQIVNDFQKGDIAEGYSVSREKKESFPLTVTSAQKNPTAFYLCAVKSSGIRNTEAFFGQGTRLTVV.

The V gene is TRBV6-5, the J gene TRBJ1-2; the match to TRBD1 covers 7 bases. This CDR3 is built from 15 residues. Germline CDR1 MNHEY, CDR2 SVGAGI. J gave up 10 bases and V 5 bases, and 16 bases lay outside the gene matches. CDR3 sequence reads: CASSRRFETGTVYTF. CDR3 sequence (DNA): TGTGCCAGCAGTAGGAGATTTGAGACAGGGACGGTCTACACCTTC.

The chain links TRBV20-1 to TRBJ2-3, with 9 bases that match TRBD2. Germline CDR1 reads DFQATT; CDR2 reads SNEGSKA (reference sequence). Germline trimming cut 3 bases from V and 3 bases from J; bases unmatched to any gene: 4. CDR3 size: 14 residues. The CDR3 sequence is CSARAGGPTDTQYF. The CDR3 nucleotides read TGCAGTGCTAGGGCGGGGGGGCCGACAGATACGCAGTATTTT.

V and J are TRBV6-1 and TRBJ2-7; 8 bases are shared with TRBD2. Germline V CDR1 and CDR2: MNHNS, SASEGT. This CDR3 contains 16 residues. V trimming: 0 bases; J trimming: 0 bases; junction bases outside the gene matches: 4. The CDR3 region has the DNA TGTGCCAGCAGTGAAGCCAGCGGGGGAAGCTCCTACGAGCAGTACGTC. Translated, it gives CASSEASGGSSYEQYV.

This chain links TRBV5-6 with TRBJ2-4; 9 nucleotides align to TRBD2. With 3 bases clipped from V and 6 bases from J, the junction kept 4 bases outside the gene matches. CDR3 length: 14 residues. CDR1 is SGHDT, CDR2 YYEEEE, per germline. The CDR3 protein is CASSSAGGRNIQYF. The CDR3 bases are TGTGCCAGCAGCTCCGCGGGGGGGCGAAACATTCAGTACTTC.

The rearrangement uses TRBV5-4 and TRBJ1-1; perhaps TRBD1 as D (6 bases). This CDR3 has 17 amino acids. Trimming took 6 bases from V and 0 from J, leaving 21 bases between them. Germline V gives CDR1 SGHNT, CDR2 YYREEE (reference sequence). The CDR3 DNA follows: TGTGCCAGCATCCTCGGAGGGGGAGGACAGATGAACACTGAAGCTTTCTTT. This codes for CASILGGGGQMNTEAFF.

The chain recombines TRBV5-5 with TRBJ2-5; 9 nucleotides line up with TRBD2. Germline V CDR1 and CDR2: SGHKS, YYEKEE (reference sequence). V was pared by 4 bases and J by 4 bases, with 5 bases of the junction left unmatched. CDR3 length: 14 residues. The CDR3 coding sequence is TGTGCCAGCAGCCCGGTGACTAGCGGAGAGACCCAGTACTTC. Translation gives CASSPVTSGETQYF. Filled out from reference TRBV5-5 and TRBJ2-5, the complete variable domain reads DAGVTQSPTHLIKTRGQQVTLRCSPISGHKSVSWYQQVLGQGPQFIFQYYEKEERGRGNFPDRFSARQFPNYSSELNVNALLLGDSALYLCASSPVTSGETQYFGPGTRLLVL.

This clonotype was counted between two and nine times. CDR3 nucleotide sequence: TGTGCCAGCAGCTCGGGACAGGGGGCTGGGGCCAACGTCCTGACTTTC. Its translation is CASSSGQGAGANVLTF. This rearrangement joins TRBV7-2 to TRBJ2-6; 11 bases fit TRBD1. This CDR3 spans 16 amino acids. With V trimmed by 4 bases and J by 2 bases, 1 base remained unmatched. CDR1 and CDR2 from the germline V gene are SGHTA and FQGNSA. The full variable domain, completed using reference TRBV7-2 and TRBJ2-6, is GAGVSQSPSNKVTEKGKDVELRCDPISGHTALYWYRQSLGQGLEFLIYFQGNSAPDKSGLPSDRFSAERTGGSVSTLTIQRTQQEDSAVYLCASSSGQGAGANVLTFGAGSRLTVL.

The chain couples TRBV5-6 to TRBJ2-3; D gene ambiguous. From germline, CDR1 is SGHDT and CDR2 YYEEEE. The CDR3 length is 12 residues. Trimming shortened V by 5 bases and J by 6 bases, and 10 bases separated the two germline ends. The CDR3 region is CASSSIGDTQYF. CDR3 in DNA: TGTGCCAGCAGTTCAATCGGGGATACGCAGTATTTT.

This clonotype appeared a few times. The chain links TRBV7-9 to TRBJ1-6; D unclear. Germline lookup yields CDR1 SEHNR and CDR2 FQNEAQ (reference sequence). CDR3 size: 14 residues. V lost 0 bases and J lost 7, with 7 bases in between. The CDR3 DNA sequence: TGTGCCAGCAGCTTAGCAGTGTGGAATTCACCCCTCCACTTT. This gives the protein CASSLAVWNSPLHF.

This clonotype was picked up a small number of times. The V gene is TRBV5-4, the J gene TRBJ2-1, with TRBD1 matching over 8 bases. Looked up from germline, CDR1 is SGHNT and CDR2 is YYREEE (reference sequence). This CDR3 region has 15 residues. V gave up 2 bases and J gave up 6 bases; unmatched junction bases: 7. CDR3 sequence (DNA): TGTGCCAGCAGCTTCAGTGCAGGGGGCATCAATGAGCAGTTCTTC. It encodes CASSFSAGGINEQFF.